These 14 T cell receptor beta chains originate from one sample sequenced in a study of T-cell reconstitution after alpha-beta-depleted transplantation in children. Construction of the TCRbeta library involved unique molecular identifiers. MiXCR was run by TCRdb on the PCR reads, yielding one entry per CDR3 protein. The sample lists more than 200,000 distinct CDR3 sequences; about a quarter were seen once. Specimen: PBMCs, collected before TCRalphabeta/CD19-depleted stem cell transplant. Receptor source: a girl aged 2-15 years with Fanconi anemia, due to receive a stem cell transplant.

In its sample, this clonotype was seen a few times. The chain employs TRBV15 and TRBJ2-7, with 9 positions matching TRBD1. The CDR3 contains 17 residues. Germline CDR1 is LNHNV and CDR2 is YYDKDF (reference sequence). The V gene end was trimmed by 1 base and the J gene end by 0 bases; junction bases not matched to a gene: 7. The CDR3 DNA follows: TGTGCCACCAGCAGAGTTATCGGGACAGGGATCTCCTACGAGCAGTACTTC. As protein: CATSRVIGTGISYEQYF.

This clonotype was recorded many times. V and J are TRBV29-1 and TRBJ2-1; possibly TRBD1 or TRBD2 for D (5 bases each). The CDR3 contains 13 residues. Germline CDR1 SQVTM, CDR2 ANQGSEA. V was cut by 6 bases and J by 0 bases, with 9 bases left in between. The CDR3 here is CSVGRGSYNEQFF. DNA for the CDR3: TGCAGCGTGGGACGGGGCTCCTACAATGAGCAGTTCTTC.

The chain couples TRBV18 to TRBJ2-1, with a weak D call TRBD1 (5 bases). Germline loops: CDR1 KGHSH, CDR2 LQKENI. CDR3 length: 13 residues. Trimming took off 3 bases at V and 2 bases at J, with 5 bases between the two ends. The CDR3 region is CASSPTAYNEQFF. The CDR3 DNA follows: TGTGCCAGCTCACCGACAGCCTACAATGAGCAGTTCTTC.

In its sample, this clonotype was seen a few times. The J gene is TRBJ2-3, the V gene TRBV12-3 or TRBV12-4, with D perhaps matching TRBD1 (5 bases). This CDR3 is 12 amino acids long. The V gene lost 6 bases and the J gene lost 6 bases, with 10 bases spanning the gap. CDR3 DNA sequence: TGTGCCAGCAGCCCAGGGTCGGATACGCAGTATTTT. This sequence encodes CASSPGSDTQYF.

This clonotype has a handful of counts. CDR3 residues: CSVEEVLGSPEAFF. The CDR3 nucleotides are TGCAGCGTTGAGGAGGTGCTGGGGAGCCCTGAAGCTTTCTTT. The chain has TRBV29-1 and TRBJ1-1; no firm D call. The germline V gene encodes CDR1 SQVTM and CDR2 ANQGSEA. Between the trimmed V and J ends, which lost 3 bases and 6 bases, there was a span of 17 bases. This CDR3 spans 14 amino acids. Looking up the rest from reference TRBV29-1 and TRBJ1-1 gives the full variable domain: SAVISQKPSRDICQRGTSLTIQCQVDSQVTMMFWYRQQPGQSLTLIATANQGSEATYESGFVIDKFPISRPNLTFSTLTVSNMSPEDSSIYLCSVEEVLGSPEAFFGQGTRLTVV.

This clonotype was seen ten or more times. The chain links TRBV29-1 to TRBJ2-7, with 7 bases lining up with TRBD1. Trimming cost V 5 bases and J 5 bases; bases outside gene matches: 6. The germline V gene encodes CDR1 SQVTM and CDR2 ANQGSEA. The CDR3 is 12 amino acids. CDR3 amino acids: CSVNRGGDEQYF. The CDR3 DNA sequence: TGCAGCGTTAACAGGGGTGGGGACGAGCAGTACTTC.

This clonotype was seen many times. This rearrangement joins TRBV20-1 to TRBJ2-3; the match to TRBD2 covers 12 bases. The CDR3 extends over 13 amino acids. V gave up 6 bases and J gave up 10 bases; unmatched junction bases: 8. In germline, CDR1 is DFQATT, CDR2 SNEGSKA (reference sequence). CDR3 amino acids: CSALAGGYLAQYF. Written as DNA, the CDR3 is TGCAGTGCCCTAGCGGGAGGGTACTTGGCGCAGTATTTT.

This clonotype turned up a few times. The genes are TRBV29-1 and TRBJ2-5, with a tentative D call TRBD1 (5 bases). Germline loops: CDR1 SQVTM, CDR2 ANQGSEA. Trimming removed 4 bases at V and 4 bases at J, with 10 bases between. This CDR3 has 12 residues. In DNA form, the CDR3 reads TGCAGCGTTGCTTGGGGCAGAGAGACCCAGTACTTC. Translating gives CSVAWGRETQYF.

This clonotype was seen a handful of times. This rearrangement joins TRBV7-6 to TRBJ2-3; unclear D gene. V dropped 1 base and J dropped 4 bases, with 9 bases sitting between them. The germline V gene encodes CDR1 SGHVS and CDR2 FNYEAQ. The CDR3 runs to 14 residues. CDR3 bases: TGTGCCAGCAGCTTAGGGGCGGTATCAGATACGCAGTATTTT. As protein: CASSLGAVSDTQYF.

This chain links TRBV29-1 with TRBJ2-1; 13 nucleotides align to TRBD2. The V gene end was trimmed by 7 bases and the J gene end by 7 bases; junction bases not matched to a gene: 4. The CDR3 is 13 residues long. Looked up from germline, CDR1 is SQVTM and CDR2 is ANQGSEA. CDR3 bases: TGCAGCGGGTGGACTAGCGGGAGTAATGAGCAGTTCTTC. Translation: CSGWTSGSNEQFF.

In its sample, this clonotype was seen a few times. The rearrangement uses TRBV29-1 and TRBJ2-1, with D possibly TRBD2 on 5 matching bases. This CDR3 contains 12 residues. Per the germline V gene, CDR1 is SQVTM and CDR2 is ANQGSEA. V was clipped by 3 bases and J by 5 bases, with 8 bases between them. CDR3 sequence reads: CSVERVNNEQFF. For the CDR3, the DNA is TGCAGCGTTGAGCGGGTAAACAATGAGCAGTTCTTC.

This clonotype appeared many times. CDR3 sequence: CAITQTGRNTGELFF. The DNA for the CDR3 is TGTGCCATCACCCAGACAGGGAGAAACACCGGGGAGCTGTTTTTT. The V and J genes are TRBV10-3 and TRBJ2-2; 7 bases are shared with TRBD1. The CDR3 is 15 amino acids. With V trimmed by 7 bases and J by 2 bases, 7 bases remained unmatched. Germline CDR1 is ENHRY and CDR2 is SYGVKD.

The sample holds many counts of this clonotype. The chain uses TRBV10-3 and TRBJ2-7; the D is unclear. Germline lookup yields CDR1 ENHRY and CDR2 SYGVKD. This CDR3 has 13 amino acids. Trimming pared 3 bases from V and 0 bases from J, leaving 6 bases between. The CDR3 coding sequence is TGTGCCATCAGTGATACGACCTCCTACGAGCAGTACTTC. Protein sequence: CAISDTTSYEQYF.

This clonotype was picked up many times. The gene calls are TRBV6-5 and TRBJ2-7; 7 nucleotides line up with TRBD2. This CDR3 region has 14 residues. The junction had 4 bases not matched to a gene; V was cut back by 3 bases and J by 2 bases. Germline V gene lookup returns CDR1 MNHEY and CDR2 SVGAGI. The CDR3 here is CASSYSTSAYEQYF. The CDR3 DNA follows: TGTGCCAGCAGTTATTCTACTAGCGCCTACGAGCAGTACTTC.